This record concerns one TCR beta chain sequence. The antigen remains unidentified. PCR primers comprised 60 Vbeta and 13 Jbeta primers. Sequenced by immunoSEQ multiplex PCR; TCRdb stores in-frame clones only, minus some. The table records some 110,000 clones, around 15% of them present only once. This entry is derived from a study of cytomegalovirus exposure and HLA in healthy donors. This CDR3 is 15 amino acids long. Germline lookup yields CDR1 SGHRS and CDR2 YFSETQ. V was clipped by 4 bases and J by 1 base, with 12 bases between them. Findings and caveats of the study: Most TCR sequences were seen very rarely across donors, but some public TCRs occurred in many.

This chain connects TRBV5-1 to TRBJ2-1, with D perhaps matching TRBD2 (6 bases). Sequencing was performed on PBMCs. The sequence was obtained from a female donor in good health and CMV-seronegative. CDR3 in DNA: TGCGCCAGCAGCCCGGGACTCCTGTCCTACAATGAGCAGTTCTTC. Translating gives CASSPGLLSYNEQFF.